Listed here are 22 T cell receptor beta chains from one sample, sequenced in a study of OX40 agonist ivuxolimab in advanced cancers. The data were produced by immunoSEQ multiplex PCR, yet TCRdb's version contains in-frame clones alone and is incomplete. The sample shows some 65,000 clones, roughly 91% of them seen only once. The material was CD4+ or CD8+ T cells sorted from blood, obtained in a trial of the OX40 agonist ivuxolimab. Receptors were obtained from an adult with an advanced solid tumor such as melanoma, head and neck, liver or kidney cancer.

V and J are TRBV4-2 and TRBJ1-5, with D perhaps matching TRBD1 (6 bases). V lost 0 bases and J lost 3, with 9 bases in between. This CDR3 has 15 residues. Germline CDR1 reads LGHNA; CDR2 reads YNFKEQ. CDR3 loop: CASSQETGANQPQHF. The CDR3 bases are TGTGCCAGCAGCCAAGAAACGGGGGCCAATCAGCCCCAGCATTTT.

The rearrangement uses TRBV11-2 and TRBJ1-1; D gene uncertain. V was trimmed by 5 bases and J by 0 bases, leaving 7 bases between them. The CDR3 is made up of 13 amino acids. Germline V gene lookup returns CDR1 SGHAT and CDR2 FQNNGV. The CDR3 protein is CASSPRMNTEAFF. The CDR3 coding sequence is TGTGCCAGCAGCCCCCGAATGAACACTGAAGCTTTCTTT. Full variable domain (outside the CDR3, taken from reference TRBV11-2 and TRBJ1-1): EAGVAQSPRYKIIEKRQSVAFWCNPISGHATLYWYQQILGQGPKLLIQFQNNGVVDDSQLPKDRFSAERLKGVDSTLKIQPAKLEDSAVYLCASSPRMNTEAFFGQGTRLTVV.

This clone came up once. V gene TRBV19 combines with J gene TRBJ1-4, with TRBD1 matching over 7 bases. This CDR3 is built from 15 residues. Germline CDR1 and CDR2: LNHDA and SQIVND (reference sequence). J lost 5 bases, V lost 4 bases, and 7 bases had no gene match. In DNA, the CDR3 is TGTGCCAGTAGTAGCCCCCGGGACAGAAATGAAAAACTGTTTTTT. It encodes CASSSPRDRNEKLFF.

The chain links TRBV7-9 to TRBJ2-3; 15 positions agree with TRBD2. The length of the CDR3 is 15 residues. Losses at the gene ends were 11 bases for V and 0 bases for J; bases not matched to a gene: 3. CDR1 SEHNR and CDR2 FQNEAQ come from the germline V gene (reference sequence). CDR3 sequence (DNA): TGTGCCGCCGGGACTAGCGGGGGGAGCACAGATACGCAGTATTTT. As protein: CAAGTSGGSTDTQYF.

V gene TRBV6-5 combines with J gene TRBJ1-3, with D unclear. CDR1 is MNHEY, CDR2 SVGAGI, per germline. Trimming took off 6 bases at V and 0 bases at J, with 9 bases between the two ends. The CDR3 sequence is 14 residues long. The CDR3 region is CASRPPNSGNTIYF. The CDR3 bases are TGTGCCAGCAGGCCCCCGAACTCTGGAAACACCATATATTTT.

This sequence joins TRBV19 and TRBJ1-2; D might be TRBD1 (6 bases). CDR1 is LNHDA and CDR2 is SQIVND in the germline V gene (reference sequence). CDR3 length: 16 residues. Trimming took off 5 bases at V and 2 bases at J, with 18 bases between the two ends. CDR3 sequence reads: CASSGGRGAPNYGYTF. In nucleotides, the CDR3 is TGTGCCAGTAGTGGAGGACGGGGGGCGCCGAACTATGGCTACACCTTC.

The gene calls are TRBV5-4 and TRBJ2-7; D not certain. CDR1 is SGHNT and CDR2 is YYREEE in the germline V gene (reference sequence). V lost 4 bases, J lost 3 bases, and 11 bases lay in between. The CDR3 consists of 13 residues. DNA of the CDR3: TGTGCCAGCAGCCTGGACGGACGCTACGAGCAGTACTTC. The encoded protein is CASSLDGRYEQYF. Based on the CDR3 plus reference TRBV5-4 and TRBJ2-7, the full variable domain is ETGVTQSPTHLIKTRGQQVTLRCSSQSGHNTVSWYQQALGQGPQFIFQYYREEENGRGNFPPRFSGLQFPNYSSELNVNALELDDSALYLCASSLDGRYEQYFGPGTRLTVT.

J is TRBJ1-1 and V is TRBV2, with unresolved D. Trimming cost V 3 bases and J 3 bases, with 11 bases left between them. Per germline, CDR1 SNHLY and CDR2 FYNNEI. This CDR3 comprises 14 residues. CDR3 nucleotides: TGTGCCAGCAGTGACCTGGGCAAAGACACTGAAGCTTTCTTT. Translation: CASSDLGKDTEAFF.

The chain recombines TRBV5-1 with TRBJ2-7, with a weak D call TRBD1 (6 bases). V lost 1 base and J 3 bases, leaving 11 bases between the germline ends. The CDR3 has 14 amino acids. CDR1 and CDR2 from the germline V gene are SGHRS and YFSETQ. This chain's CDR3 is CASSLSGQRYEQYF. The CDR3 DNA reads TGCGCCAGCAGCTTGTCCGGACAGCGCTACGAGCAGTACTTC.

The V call is TRBV13, the J call TRBJ2-5, with D perhaps TRBD2 (5 bases). Trimming removed 5 bases at V and 0 bases at J, with 13 bases between. Germline V gene sequence: CDR1 PRHDT, CDR2 FYEKMQ (reference sequence). This CDR3 has 15 residues. CDR3 amino acids: CASSPRGQYQETQYF. Written as DNA, the CDR3 is TGTGCCAGCAGCCCACGGGGTCAGTACCAAGAGACCCAGTACTTC. Complete variable domain (other parts from reference TRBV13 and TRBJ2-5): AAGVIQSPRHLIKEKRETATLKCYPIPRHDTVYWYQQGPGQDPQFLISFYEKMQSDKGSIPDRFSAQQFSDYHSELNMSSLELGDSALYFCASSPRGQYQETQYFGPGTRLLVL.

Comments on this clone: One junction end does not reproduce the germline sequence, and a read error may be involved. The chain is built from TRBV7-7 and TRBJ1-2; D remains unclear. The CDR3 contains 15 residues. Germline lookup yields CDR1 SSHAT and CDR2 FNYEAQ (reference sequence). The CDR3 here is CASSFTGRRLYGYTF. CDR3 coding DNA: TGTGCTAGCAGCTTCACGGGCAGGCGCCTCTATGGCTACACCTTC.

This clone has just one count. The V and J genes are TRBV6-4 and TRBJ2-2; 9 bases are shared with TRBD2. CDR1 is MRHNA, CDR2 SNTAGT, per germline. The CDR3 covers 19 residues. V lost 0 bases and J lost 3; bases outside the gene matches: 11. The CDR3, as DNA: TGTGCCAGCAGTGACTCCTTTGGCGGGGGGGCTATTGACACCGGGGAGCTGTTTTTT. Protein sequence: CASSDSFGGGAIDTGELFF.

This sequence joins TRBV18 and TRBJ1-2; tentative D call: TRBD1 (5 bases). This CDR3 has 15 residues. Germline V lookup: CDR1 KGHSH, CDR2 LQKENI. The ends were cut back, 0 bases at V and 2 bases at J, with 10 bases in the middle. In nucleotides, the CDR3 is TGTGCCAGCTCACCACCGTCCGCAGGGAACTATGGCTACACCTTC. Amino acid sequence: CASSPPSAGNYGYTF.

The chain employs TRBV7-9 and TRBJ1-4, with D unresolved. From germline, CDR1 is SEHNR and CDR2 FQNEAQ (reference sequence). The CDR3 spans 16 residues. V dropped 2 bases and J dropped 1 base, with 11 bases sitting between them. DNA of the CDR3: TGTGCCAGCAGCTTACGACGTGACTTAACTAATGAAAAACTGTTTTTT. Translation gives CASSLRRDLTNEKLFF.

The rearrangement joins TRBV18 to TRBJ1-2; D is unclear. Per the germline V gene, CDR1 is KGHSH and CDR2 is LQKENI. There are 13 residues in the CDR3. Trimming removed 2 bases at V and 8 bases at J, with 12 bases between. CDR3 sequence: CASSPSQGQGYTF. The DNA for the CDR3 is TGTGCCAGCTCACCATCCCAAGGGCAGGGCTACACCTTC.

The CDR3 reads CASSPGSLGSYEQYF. The CDR3 DNA is TGTGCCAGCTCCCCAGGGAGTTTGGGGTCCTACGAGCAGTACTTC. The chain links TRBV18 to TRBJ2-7; D possibly uses TRBD1 or TRBD2 (5 bases each). Trimming took off 6 bases at V and 1 base at J, with 16 bases between the two ends. Germline V CDR1 and CDR2: KGHSH, LQKENI. The CDR3 is made up of 15 amino acids.

CDR3 bases: TGTGCCAGCAGCTTAGGGTCCGCCGCTAGCGGTTACTACGAGCAGTACTTC. Its translation is CASSLGSAASGYYEQYF. This chain connects TRBV7-9 to TRBJ2-5, with TRBD2 matching over 7 bases. The end of the DNA fits TRBJ2-7 better, so the J call may be wrong. The CDR3 consists of 17 residues. Germline CDR1 SEHNR, CDR2 FQNEAQ (reference sequence).

This chain links TRBV29-1 with TRBJ1-2; D is unresolved. The germline gives CDR1 SQVTM, CDR2 ANQGSEA. This CDR3 is built from 10 residues. V lost 4 bases and J 9 bases, leaving 9 bases between the germline ends. The CDR3 spells CSVGGIRYTF. The DNA of the CDR3 is TGCAGCGTTGGTGGTATCCGCTACACCTTC.

The genes are TRBV6-5 and TRBJ2-7; D uncertain. This CDR3 is 13 amino acids long. Looked up from germline, CDR1 is MNHEY and CDR2 is SVGAGI. The V gene lost 7 bases and the J gene lost 1 base, with 11 bases spanning the gap. The CDR3 DNA reads as TGTGCCAGCAATAGGGCCGTATCCTACGAGCAGTACTTC. Amino acids: CASNRAVSYEQYF.

The chain carries TRBV28 and TRBJ1-5; possibly TRBD1 for D (5 bases). Trimming shortened V by 9 bases and J by 2 bases, and 20 bases separated the two germline ends. Germline loops: CDR1 MDHEN, CDR2 SYDVKM. CDR3 length: 16 amino acids. CDR3 nucleotides: TGTGCCAGTAACCGAGCCATGGGGCCCGGCAATCAGCCCCAGCATTTT. It encodes CASNRAMGPGNQPQHF. Together with reference TRBV28 and TRBJ1-5, the CDR3 gives the full variable domain: DVKVTQSSRYLVKRTGEKVFLECVQDMDHENMFWYRQDPGLGLRLIYFSYDVKMKEKGDIPEGYSVSREKKERFSLILESASTNQTSMYLCASNRAMGPGNQPQHFGDGTRLSIL.

This rearrangement joins TRBV6-1 to TRBJ1-4; tentatively, D is TRBD1 (5 bases). Germline CDR1 is MNHNS and CDR2 is SASEGT. The CDR3 sequence is 14 residues long. The V and J ends lost 3 bases and 8 bases respectively, with 13 bases between them. The CDR3 loop is CASSEVGALEKLFF. CDR3 coding DNA: TGTGCCAGCAGTGAGGTCGGGGCCCTAGAAAAACTGTTTTTT.

The V call is TRBV11-2, the J call TRBJ1-3, with D hard to call. CDR3 length: 17 residues. CDR1 is SGHAT, CDR2 FQNNGV, per germline. Trimming left V 3 bases short and J 0 bases short, with 15 bases between. The CDR3 DNA reads as TGTGCCAGCAGCTTTAGTCCCAGGCCTGACTCTGGAAACACCATATATTTT. Translated, it gives CASSFSPRPDSGNTIYF.